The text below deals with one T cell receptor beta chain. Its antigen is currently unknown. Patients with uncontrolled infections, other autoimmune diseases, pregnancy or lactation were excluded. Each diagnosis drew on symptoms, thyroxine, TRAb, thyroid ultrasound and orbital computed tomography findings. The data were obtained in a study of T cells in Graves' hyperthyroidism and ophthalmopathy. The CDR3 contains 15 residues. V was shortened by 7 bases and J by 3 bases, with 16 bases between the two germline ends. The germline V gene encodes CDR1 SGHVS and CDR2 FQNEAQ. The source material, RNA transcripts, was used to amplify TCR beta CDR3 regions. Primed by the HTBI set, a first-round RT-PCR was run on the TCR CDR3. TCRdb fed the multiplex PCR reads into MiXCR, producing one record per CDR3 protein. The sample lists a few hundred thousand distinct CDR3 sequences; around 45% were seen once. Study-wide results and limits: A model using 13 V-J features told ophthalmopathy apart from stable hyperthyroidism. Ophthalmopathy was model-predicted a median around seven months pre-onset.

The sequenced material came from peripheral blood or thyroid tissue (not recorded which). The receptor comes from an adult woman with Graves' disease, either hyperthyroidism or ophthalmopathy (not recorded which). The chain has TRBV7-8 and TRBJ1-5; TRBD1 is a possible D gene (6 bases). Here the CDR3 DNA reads TGTGCCAGCAAATTGACAGGAGGGCCCAATCAGCCCCAGCATTTT. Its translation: CASKLTGGPNQPQHF.